Sequencing of this T cell receptor (beta chain) was carried out in a study of blood T cell repertoires in COVID-19. Looking at the study overall: In each case, the material was cDNA or gDNA derived from T cells, B-cell-depleted T cells, or PBMCs.

This CDR3 comprises 15 residues. Trimming took off 1 base at V and 2 bases at J, with 9 bases between the two ends. Germline CDR1 is MGHRA and CDR2 is YSYEKL. In Seattle, patients joined the study during active infection and were tracked longitudinally. As handled by the study authors: Reference gene primer amplification yielded estimated nucleated cell counts. The table came from immunoSEQ multiplex PCR; TCRdb's copy has only in-frame clones and leaves some out. V and J calls and clone size are those listed in that table; D and trimming were worked out from the DNA. The table has about 440,000 clones, about nine tenths seen once; the top ten hold over 10%.

The chain recombines TRBV4-1 with TRBJ1-3, with D possibly TRBD1 on 5 matching bases. Sequenced input: peripheral blood. The receptor comes from a woman aged 45-60 years with COVID-19, enrolled during active disease. The CDR3 DNA is TGCGCCAGCAGCCAAGCACAGGCGACTGGAAACACCATATATTTT. Translating it yields CASSQAQATGNTIYF.